This entry describes one T cell receptor beta chain. Germline CDR1 reads MNHNY; CDR2 reads SVGAGI (reference sequence). With 10 bases clipped from V and 4 bases from J, the junction kept 9 bases outside the gene matches. This CDR3 spans 13 amino acids. This sample was included in a study of blood T cell repertoires in COVID-19. For the study at large: Collection of acute and convalescent COVID-19 samples took place in the United States, Italy and Spain. T cells, B-cell-depleted T cells, or PBMCs provided the cDNA or gDNA that served as material.

How the authors handled the data: Amplification with reference gene primers provided the estimates of nucleated cell counts. The repertoire was sequenced with immunoSEQ multiplex PCR; TCRdb's copy has only in-frame clones and lacks some. V and J calls and clone size follow that table, whereas D and trimming were derived from the DNA. The table has about 59,000 clones, roughly 79% seen once. The chain combines TRBV6-6 with TRBJ2-7; 8 bases match TRBD1. This sequence was found in an elderly woman with active or convalescent COVID-19. The sequenced sample was peripheral blood. In DNA, the CDR3 is TGTGCCACCGGAGAGGGACAGGTTTACGAGCAGTACTTC. Protein product: CATGEGQVYEQYF.